This T cell receptor (beta chain) was obtained from a study of blood T cell repertoires in COVID-19 (dated by TCRdb to 2020 to 2022). With respect to the entire study: Samples from collaborators originated in the United States, Italy and Spain and spanned both the acute and convalescent phases of COVID-19. The samples were drawn from two sources: the first 160 participants of the ongoing ImmuneRACE study, and 1,200 or so subjects contributed by 6 global collaborators. Where available, HLA class I and class II types were obtained from metadata supplied by the sample provider rather than from assay-based typing. The sample metadata nearly always contained a de-identified subject ID, COVID-19 status, age in years and sex. The material from the prospective study consisted of cDNA or gDNA derived from T cells, B-cell-depleted T cells, or PBMCs. Deeply sampled blood TCRbeta repertoires from subjects exposed to, actively infected with, or recovered from COVID-19 were included in the dataset. The repertoires were made available in a free public database intended to serve as a resource for research on the immune response to SARS-CoV-2. Summary of the overall study and its limitations: How much clinical and demographic metadata was included differed by source and by participant, and the metadata was provided uncurated.

The collaborating institutions used their own protocols to collect whole blood in K2EDTA tubes. For TCRbeta analysis, collaborator samples were shipped as frozen whole blood, as isolated PBMCs, or as DNA extracted from either sample type. This clone was detected only a few times. What antigen it recognizes has not been identified. Base qualities are not provided; no much larger clone lies one nucleotide away. V is shortened by 6 bases, J by 9 bases, and the region joining them spans 12 bases. Inclusive of the bounding cysteine and phenylalanine, the CDR3 is 11 residues long. Only the CDR3 DNA stays, 33 bases, in frame from base 1. Taken from the germline V gene (reference sequence), the CDR1 and CDR2 loops are DFQATT and SNEGSKA. TCRbeta CDR3 regions were amplified from genomic DNA by means of the immunoSEQ Assay, a bias-controlled multiplex PCR. The study's own analysis went as follows. Nucleated cell counts per sample were estimated from amplification of reference gene primers within the assay. Sequence reads were collapsed and filtered to measure the absolute abundance of every unique TCRbeta CDR3 rearrangement. For each sample, productive Simpson clonality was calculated as the square root of Simpson's diversity index over productive rearrangements. Sourced from immuneACCESS, this table was stored by TCRdb with only in-frame sequences that have V and J called. A share of the clones is absent; for the studies checked, an unresolved V gene accounts for under half, and the remainder has no known explanation. The V and J calls and clone size were taken over from that table, and D and trimming were inferred from the DNA. The sample table contains roughly 70,000 clones; only one count was recorded for about 73% of them. The biggest ten clones account for over 20% of the sample.

The chain joins TRBV20-1 to TRBJ2-1; a weak D assignment points to TRBD2 (6 bases agree). This receptor was obtained from a man aged 55 to 70 with acute or convalescent COVID-19. Sequences were obtained from peripheral blood. The CDR3 reads CSAPVGGEQFF. The DNA is TGCAGTGCCCCGGTCGGGGGTGAGCAGTTCTTC.